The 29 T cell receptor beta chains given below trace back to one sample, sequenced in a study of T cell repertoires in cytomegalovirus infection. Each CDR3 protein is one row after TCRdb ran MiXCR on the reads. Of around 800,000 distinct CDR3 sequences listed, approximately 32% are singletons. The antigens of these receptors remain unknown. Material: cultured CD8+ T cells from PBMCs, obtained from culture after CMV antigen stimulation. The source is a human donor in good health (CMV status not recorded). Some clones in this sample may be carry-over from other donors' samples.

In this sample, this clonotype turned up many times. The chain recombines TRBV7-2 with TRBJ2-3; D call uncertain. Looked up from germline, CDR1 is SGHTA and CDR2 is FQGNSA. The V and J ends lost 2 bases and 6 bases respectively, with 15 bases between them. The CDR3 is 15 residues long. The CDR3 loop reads CASSLNGRSLDTQYF. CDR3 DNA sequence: TGTGCCAGCAGCTTAAATGGACGTTCCTTGGATACGCAGTATTTT.

The CDR3 coding sequence is TGCGCCAGCAGTTGGTCCGGGGGGGCGCGGACAGATACGCAGTATTTT. The encoded protein is CASSWSGGARTDTQYF. This chain links TRBV4-3 with TRBJ2-3, with 8 nucleotides matching TRBD2. V shed 6 bases, J shed 3 bases, and the junction held 11 bases outside the gene matches. CDR3 length equals 16 residues. Germline-derived CDR1 and CDR2 are LGHNA and YSLEER.

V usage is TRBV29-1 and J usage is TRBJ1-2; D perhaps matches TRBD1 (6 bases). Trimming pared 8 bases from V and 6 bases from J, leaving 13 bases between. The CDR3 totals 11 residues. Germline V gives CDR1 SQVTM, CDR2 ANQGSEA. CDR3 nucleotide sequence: TGCAGCTTAACAGGGCAGGATGGCTACACCTTC. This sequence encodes CSLTGQDGYTF.

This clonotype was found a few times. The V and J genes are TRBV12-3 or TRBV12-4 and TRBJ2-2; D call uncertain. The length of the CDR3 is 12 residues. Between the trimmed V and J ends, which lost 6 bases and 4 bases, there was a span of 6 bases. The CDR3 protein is CASRPSTGELFF. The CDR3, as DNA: TGTGCCAGCAGACCAAGCACCGGGGAGCTGTTTTTT.

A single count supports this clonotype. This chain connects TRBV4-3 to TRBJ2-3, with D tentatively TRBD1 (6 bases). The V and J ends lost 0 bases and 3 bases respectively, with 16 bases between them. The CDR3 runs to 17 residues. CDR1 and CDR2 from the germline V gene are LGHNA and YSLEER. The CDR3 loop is CASSQDAGVPTTDTQYF. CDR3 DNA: TGCGCCAGCAGCCAAGACGCAGGGGTACCTACTACAGATACGCAGTATTTT.

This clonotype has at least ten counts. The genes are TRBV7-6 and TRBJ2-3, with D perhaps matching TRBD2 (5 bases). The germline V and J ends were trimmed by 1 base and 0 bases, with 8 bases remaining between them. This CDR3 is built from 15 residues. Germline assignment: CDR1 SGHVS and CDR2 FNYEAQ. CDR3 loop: CASSLGDYSTDTQYF. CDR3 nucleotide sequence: TGTGCCAGCAGCTTAGGAGACTATAGCACAGATACGCAGTATTTT.

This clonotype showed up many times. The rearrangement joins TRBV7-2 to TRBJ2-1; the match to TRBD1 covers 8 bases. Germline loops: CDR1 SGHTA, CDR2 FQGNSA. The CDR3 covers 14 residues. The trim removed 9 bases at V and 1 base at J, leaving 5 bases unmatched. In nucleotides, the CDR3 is TGTGCCAGTCGCCAGGGGGCGTCCTACAATGAGCAGTTCTTC. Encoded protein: CASRQGASYNEQFF.

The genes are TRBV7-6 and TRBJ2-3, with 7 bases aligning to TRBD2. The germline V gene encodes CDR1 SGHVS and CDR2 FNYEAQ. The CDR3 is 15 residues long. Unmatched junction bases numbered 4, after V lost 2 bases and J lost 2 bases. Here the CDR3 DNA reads TGTGCCAGCAGCTTAAACGCGGGGGTCACAGATACGCAGTATTTT. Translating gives CASSLNAGVTDTQYF.

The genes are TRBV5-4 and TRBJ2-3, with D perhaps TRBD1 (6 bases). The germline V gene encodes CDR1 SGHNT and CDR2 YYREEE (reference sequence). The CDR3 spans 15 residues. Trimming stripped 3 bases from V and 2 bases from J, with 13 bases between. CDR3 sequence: CASSSRDTYTDTQYF. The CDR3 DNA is TGTGCCAGCAGCTCCCGGGACACCTACACAGATACGCAGTATTTT.

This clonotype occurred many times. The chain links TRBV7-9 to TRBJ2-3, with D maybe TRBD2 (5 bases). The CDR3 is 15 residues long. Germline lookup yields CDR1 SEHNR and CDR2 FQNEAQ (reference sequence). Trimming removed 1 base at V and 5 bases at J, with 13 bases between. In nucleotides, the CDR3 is TGTGCCAGCAGCTTAGGGCAGTTCGAGGGAGATACGCAGTATTTT. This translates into CASSLGQFEGDTQYF. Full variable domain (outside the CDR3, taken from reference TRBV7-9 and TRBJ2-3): DTGVSQNPRHKITKRGQNVTFRCDPISEHNRLYWYRQTLGQGPEFLTYFQNEAQLEKSRLLSDRFSAERPKGSFSTLEIQRTEQGDSAMYLCASSLGQFEGDTQYFGPGTRLTVL.

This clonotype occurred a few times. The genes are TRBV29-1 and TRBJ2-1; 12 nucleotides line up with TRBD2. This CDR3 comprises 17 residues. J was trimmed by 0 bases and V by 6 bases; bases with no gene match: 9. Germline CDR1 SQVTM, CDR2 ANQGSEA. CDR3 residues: CSVTGTSGLSSYNEQFF. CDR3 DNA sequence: TGCAGCGTGACCGGGACTAGCGGGTTGAGCTCCTACAATGAGCAGTTCTTC.

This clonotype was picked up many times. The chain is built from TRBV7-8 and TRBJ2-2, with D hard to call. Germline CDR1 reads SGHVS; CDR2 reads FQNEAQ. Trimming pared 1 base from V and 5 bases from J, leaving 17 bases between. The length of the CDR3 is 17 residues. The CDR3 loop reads CASSLVPRDGPTGELFF. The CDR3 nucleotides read TGTGCCAGCAGCTTAGTCCCGCGAGATGGGCCTACCGGGGAGCTGTTTTTT.

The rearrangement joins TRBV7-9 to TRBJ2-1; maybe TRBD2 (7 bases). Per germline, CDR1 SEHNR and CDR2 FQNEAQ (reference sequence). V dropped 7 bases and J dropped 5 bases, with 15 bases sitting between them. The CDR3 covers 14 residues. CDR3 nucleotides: TGTGCCAGCATTTCTCGGGGGGCAAACAATGAGCAGTTCTTC. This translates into CASISRGANNEQFF.

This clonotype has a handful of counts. In DNA, the CDR3 is TGTGCCAGCAGTTTGGGACTTCCCCTCTCTGGGGCCAACGTCCTGACTTTC. Its translation: CASSLGLPLSGANVLTF. The chain combines TRBV27 with TRBJ2-6, with D perhaps TRBD2 (6 bases). The CDR3 loop spans 17 amino acids. V shed 3 bases and J shed 0 bases, with 12 bases lying between them. Germline loops: CDR1 MNHEY, CDR2 SMNVEV (reference sequence).

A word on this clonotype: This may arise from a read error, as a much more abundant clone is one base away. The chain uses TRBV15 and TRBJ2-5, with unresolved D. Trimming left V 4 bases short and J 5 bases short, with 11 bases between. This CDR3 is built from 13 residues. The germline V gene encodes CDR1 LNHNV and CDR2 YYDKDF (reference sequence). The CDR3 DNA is TGTGCCACCAGCACGACGAGACATGAGACCCAGTACTTC. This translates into CATSTTRHETQYF.

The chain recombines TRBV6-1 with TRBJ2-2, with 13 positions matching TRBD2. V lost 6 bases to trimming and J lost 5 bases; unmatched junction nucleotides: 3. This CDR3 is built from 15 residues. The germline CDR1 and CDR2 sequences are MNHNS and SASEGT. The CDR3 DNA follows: TGTGCCAGCAGACGGACTAGCGGGGGAACCGGGGAGCTGTTTTTT. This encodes CASRRTSGGTGELFF.

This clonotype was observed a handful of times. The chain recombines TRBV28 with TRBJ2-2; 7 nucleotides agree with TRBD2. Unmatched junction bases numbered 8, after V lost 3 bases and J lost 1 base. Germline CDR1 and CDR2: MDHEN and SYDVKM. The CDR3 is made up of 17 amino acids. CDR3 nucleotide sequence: TGTGCCAGCAGTTTTACCCTCGGCGGGAGGAACACCGGGGAGCTGTTTTTT. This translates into CASSFTLGGRNTGELFF.

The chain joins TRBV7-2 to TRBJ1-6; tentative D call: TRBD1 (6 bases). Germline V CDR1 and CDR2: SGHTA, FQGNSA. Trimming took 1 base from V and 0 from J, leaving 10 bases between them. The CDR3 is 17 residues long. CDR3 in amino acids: CASSLGQDYSYNSPLHF. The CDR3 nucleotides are TGTGCCAGCAGCTTAGGACAGGACTACTCCTATAATTCACCCCTCCACTTT.

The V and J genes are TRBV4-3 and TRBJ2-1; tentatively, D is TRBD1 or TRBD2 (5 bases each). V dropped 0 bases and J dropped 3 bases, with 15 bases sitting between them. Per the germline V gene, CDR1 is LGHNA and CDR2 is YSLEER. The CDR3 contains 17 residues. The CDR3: CASSQEGVAVLYNEQFF. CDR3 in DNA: TGCGCCAGCAGCCAAGAGGGGGTGGCAGTCCTCTACAATGAGCAGTTCTTC.

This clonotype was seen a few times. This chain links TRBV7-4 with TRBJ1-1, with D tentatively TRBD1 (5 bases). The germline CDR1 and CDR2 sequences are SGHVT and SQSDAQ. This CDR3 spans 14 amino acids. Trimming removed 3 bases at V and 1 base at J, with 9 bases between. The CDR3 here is CASSFRGENTEAFF. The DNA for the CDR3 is TGTGCCAGCAGCTTCCGGGGGGAGAACACTGAAGCTTTCTTT.

This chain's CDR3 is CASSPSSSTDTQYF. The CDR3 bases are TGTGCCAGCAGCCCTAGCAGTAGCACAGATACGCAGTATTTT. The rearrangement links TRBV7-9 to TRBJ2-3; a weak D match, TRBD2 (5 bases). The germline V gene encodes CDR1 SEHNR and CDR2 FQNEAQ (reference sequence). The CDR3 runs 14 residues. Deletions cut 5 bases from V and 0 bases from J, with 9 bases between.

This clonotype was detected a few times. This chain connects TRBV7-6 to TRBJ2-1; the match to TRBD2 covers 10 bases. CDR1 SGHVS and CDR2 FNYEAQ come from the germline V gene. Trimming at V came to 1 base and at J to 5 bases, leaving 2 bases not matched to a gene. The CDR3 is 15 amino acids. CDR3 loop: CASSLDSGGDNEQFF. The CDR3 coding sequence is TGTGCCAGCAGCTTAGACAGCGGGGGGGACAATGAGCAGTTCTTC.

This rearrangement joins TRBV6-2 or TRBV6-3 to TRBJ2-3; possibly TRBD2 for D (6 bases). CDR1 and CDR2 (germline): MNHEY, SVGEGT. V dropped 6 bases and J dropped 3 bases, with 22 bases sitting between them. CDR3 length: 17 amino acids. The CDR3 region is CASSLKPFVRGTDTQYF. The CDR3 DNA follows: TGTGCCAGCAGCCTAAAACCCTTCGTCCGGGGGACAGATACGCAGTATTTT.

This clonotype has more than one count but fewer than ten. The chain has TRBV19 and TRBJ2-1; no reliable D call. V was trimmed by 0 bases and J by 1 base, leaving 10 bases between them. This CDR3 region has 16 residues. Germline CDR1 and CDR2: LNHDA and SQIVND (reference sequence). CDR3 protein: CASSIDALKSYNEQFF. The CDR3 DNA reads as TGTGCCAGTAGTATAGATGCACTGAAGTCCTACAATGAGCAGTTCTTC.

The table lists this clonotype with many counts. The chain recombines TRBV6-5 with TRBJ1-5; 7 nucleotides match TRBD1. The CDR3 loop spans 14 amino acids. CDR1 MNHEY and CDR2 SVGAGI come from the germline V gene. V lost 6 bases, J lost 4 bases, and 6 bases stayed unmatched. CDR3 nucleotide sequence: TGTGCCAGCAGCTATGACAGGGTAAATCAGCCCCAGCATTTT. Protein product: CASSYDRVNQPQHF.

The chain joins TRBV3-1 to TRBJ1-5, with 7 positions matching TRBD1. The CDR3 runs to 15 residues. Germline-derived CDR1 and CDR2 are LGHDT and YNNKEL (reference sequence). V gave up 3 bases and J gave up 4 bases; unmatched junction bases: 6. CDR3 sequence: CASSHAGTANQPQHF. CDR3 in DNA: TGTGCCAGCAGCCACGCCGGGACAGCGAATCAGCCCCAGCATTTT.

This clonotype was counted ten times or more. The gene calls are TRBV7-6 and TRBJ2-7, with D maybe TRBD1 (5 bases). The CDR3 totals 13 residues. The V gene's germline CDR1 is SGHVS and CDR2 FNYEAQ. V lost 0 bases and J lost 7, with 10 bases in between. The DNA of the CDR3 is TGTGCCAGCAGCTTAGCTCAGGCAGGGGAGCAGTACTTC. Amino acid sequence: CASSLAQAGEQYF.

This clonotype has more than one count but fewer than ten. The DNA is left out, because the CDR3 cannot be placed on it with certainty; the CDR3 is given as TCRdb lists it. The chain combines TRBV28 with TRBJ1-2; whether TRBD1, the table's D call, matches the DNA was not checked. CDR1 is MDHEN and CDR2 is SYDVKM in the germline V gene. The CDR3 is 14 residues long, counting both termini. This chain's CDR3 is CASILGQGSYGYTF.

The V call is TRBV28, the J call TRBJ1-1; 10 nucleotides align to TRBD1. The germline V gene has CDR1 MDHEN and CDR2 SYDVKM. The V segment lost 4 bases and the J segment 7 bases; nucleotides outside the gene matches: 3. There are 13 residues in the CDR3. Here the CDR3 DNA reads TGTGCCAGCAGTTGGACAGGGGGATTTGAAGCTTTCTTT. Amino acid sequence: CASSWTGGFEAFF.